These 15 T cell receptor beta chains were all obtained from the same sample, sequenced in a study of cytomegalovirus exposure and HLA in healthy donors. It was with 60 Vbeta and 13 Jbeta primers that the PCR ran. Only in-frame clones appear in the TCRdb table, and some are missing; sequencing was by immunoSEQ multiplex PCR. This sample yields around 250,000 clones, of which 81% are seen a single time; 8% belongs to the top ten. Sequencing used PBMCs. The receptors derive from a woman aged 60-70 years in good health and CMV-seropositive.

The V gene is TRBV7-3, the J gene TRBJ2-2, with 9 bases fitting TRBD1. Germline-derived CDR1 and CDR2 are SGHTA and FQGTGA. This CDR3 has 17 amino acids. Losses at the gene ends were 5 bases for V and 6 bases for J; bases not matched to a gene: 13. The CDR3 region is CASSPPGTGSLAGELFF. The DNA of the CDR3 is TGTGCCAGCAGCCCCCCCGGGACAGGGAGTCTAGCCGGGGAGCTGTTTTTT. The variable domain in full, completed from reference TRBV7-3 and TRBJ2-2, reads GAGVSQTPSNKVTEKGKYVELRCDPISGHTALYWYRQSLGQGPEFLIYFQGTGAADDSGLPNDRFFAVRPEGSVSTLKIQRTERGDSAVYLCASSPPGTGSLAGELFFGEGSRLTVL.

The genes are TRBV10-3 and TRBJ2-3; possibly TRBD2 for D (6 bases). The germline V gene has CDR1 ENHRY and CDR2 SYGVKD. V gave up 6 bases and J gave up 3 bases, with 13 bases separating them. This CDR3 is 14 amino acids long. This CDR3 is CAIRVGTRTDTQYF. CDR3 in DNA: TGTGCCATCAGGGTTGGGACTCGTACAGATACGCAGTATTTT.

The chain links TRBV6-1 to TRBJ1-1; TRBD1 is a possible D gene (6 bases). Germline CDR1 reads MNHNS; CDR2 reads SASEGT. The CDR3 is made up of 15 amino acids. V lost 6 bases and J lost 1, with 15 bases in between. CDR3: CASRENRVGNTEAFF. DNA of the CDR3: TGTGCCAGCAGAGAAAACAGGGTAGGGAACACTGAAGCTTTCTTT.

V and J are TRBV6-4 and TRBJ2-3; possibly TRBD1 for D (5 bases). Between the trimmed V and J ends, which lost 4 bases and 0 bases, there was a span of 11 bases. Germline CDR1 is MRHNA and CDR2 is SNTAGT. The CDR3 runs to 15 residues. The CDR3 coding sequence is TGTGCCAGCAGTGTAAGGGGTTCTAGCACAGATACGCAGTATTTT. It translates to CASSVRGSSTDTQYF.

V is TRBV6-6 and J is TRBJ1-5, with 9 bases lining up with TRBD1. The length of the CDR3 is 15 residues. Germline V lookup: CDR1 MNHNY, CDR2 SVGAGI (reference sequence). V shed 2 bases, J shed 7 bases, and the junction held 6 bases outside the gene matches. The CDR3 region is CASSYGTGLSQPQHF. CDR3 DNA: TGTGCCAGCAGTTACGGGACAGGGTTATCCCAGCCCCAGCATTTT.

V gene TRBV6-6 combines with J gene TRBJ2-3, with no clear D. Trimming removed 6 bases at V and 5 bases at J, with 6 bases between. Germline V CDR1 and CDR2: MNHNY, SVGAGI (reference sequence). The CDR3 length is 11 residues. CDR3 bases: TGTGCCAGCAGGTTAGAAGATACGCAGTATTTT. As protein: CASRLEDTQYF.

The CDR3 here is CASSQYLARGIGYEQYF. The CDR3 bases are TGCGCCAGCAGCCAATATCTCGCGCGGGGGATAGGCTACGAGCAGTACTTC. The chain couples TRBV4-1 to TRBJ2-7; 7 nucleotides match TRBD2. The CDR3 runs to 17 residues. CDR1 is MGHRA and CDR2 is YSYEKL in the germline V gene. V shed 2 bases and J 3 bases; nucleotides not matched to a gene: 13.

The chain uses TRBV5-1 and TRBJ2-5; D might be TRBD2 (6 bases). Germline CDR1 is SGHRS and CDR2 is YFSETQ. Between the trimmed V and J ends, which lost 2 bases and 5 bases, there was a span of 19 bases. The CDR3 spans 16 residues. CDR3 coding DNA: TGCGCCAGCAGCTTAACAACAGGAGGGCGTCGGGAGACCCAGTACTTC. This codes for CASSLTTGGRRETQYF.

This clone was recorded a few times. The CDR3, as DNA: TGTGCCAGCAGCAAAGAACGGGTGATGAACACTGAAGCTTTCTTT. This sequence encodes CASSKERVMNTEAFF. The chain carries TRBV21-1 and TRBJ1-1. TRBV21-1 is given as a pseudogene. The CDR3 is made up of 15 amino acids.

V gene TRBV19 combines with J gene TRBJ1-1, with D unclear. V was shortened by 6 bases and J by 3 bases, with 11 bases between the two germline ends. There are 13 residues in the CDR3. Germline V gene sequence: CDR1 LNHDA, CDR2 SQIVND (reference sequence). DNA of the CDR3: TGTGCCAGTAGGGGCCGAGGGCACACTGAAGCTTTCTTT. As protein: CASRGRGHTEAFF.

V usage is TRBV30 and J usage is TRBJ2-3; D possibly corresponds to TRBD2 (6 bases). The CDR3 totals 17 residues. The germline V gene encodes CDR1 GTSNPN and CDR2 SVGIG (reference sequence). V was trimmed by 0 bases and J by 4 bases, leaving 20 bases between them. The CDR3 loop reads CAWSVGGPILWADTQYF. The CDR3 nucleotides read TGTGCCTGGAGTGTGGGGGGACCGATCCTTTGGGCAGATACGCAGTATTTT.

The chain links TRBV30 to TRBJ2-1; 12 bases fit TRBD2. The length of the CDR3 is 16 residues. CDR1 is GTSNPN, CDR2 SVGIG, per germline (reference sequence). The V gene end was trimmed by 4 bases and the J gene end by 3 bases; junction bases not matched to a gene: 7. The chain's CDR3 is CAWTSGLAGNYNEQFF. CDR3 coding DNA: TGTGCCTGGACGTCGGGACTAGCGGGTAACTACAATGAGCAGTTCTTC.

This chain connects TRBV9 to TRBJ2-5, with D hard to call. The germline V gene has CDR1 SGDLS and CDR2 YYNGEE. The V end lost 1 base, the J end lost 1 base, and 8 bases lay between the germline ends. This CDR3 region has 14 residues. The CDR3 nucleotides read TGTGCCAGCAGCGTAAGGAGTCTCCAAGAGACCCAGTACTTC. This sequence encodes CASSVRSLQETQYF. Looking up the rest from reference TRBV9 and TRBJ2-5 gives the full variable domain: DSGVTQTPKHLITATGQRVTLRCSPRSGDLSVYWYQQSLDQGLQFLIQYYNGEERAKGNILERFSAQQFPDLHSELNLSSLELGDSALYFCASSVRSLQETQYFGPGTRLLVL.

V gene TRBV10-3 combines with J gene TRBJ2-3; a possible D gene is TRBD1 (6 bases). With 8 bases removed from V and 3 bases from J, the gap between germline ends came to 18 bases. The CDR3 covers 15 residues. Germline V gene sequence: CDR1 ENHRY, CDR2 SYGVKD. The CDR3 is CAIGTTQGLTDTQYF. The CDR3 bases are TGTGCCATCGGTACTACACAGGGTCTAACAGATACGCAGTATTTT.

The rearrangement joins TRBV2 to TRBJ2-7, with a tentative D call TRBD1 (5 bases). This CDR3 has 13 amino acids. Germline values: CDR1 SNHLY, CDR2 FYNNEI. V was cut by 4 bases and J by 6 bases, with 13 bases left in between. CDR3 DNA: TGTGCCAGCAGTGGGGGCGGCTCAGCCGAGCAGTACTTC. It encodes CASSGGGSAEQYF.